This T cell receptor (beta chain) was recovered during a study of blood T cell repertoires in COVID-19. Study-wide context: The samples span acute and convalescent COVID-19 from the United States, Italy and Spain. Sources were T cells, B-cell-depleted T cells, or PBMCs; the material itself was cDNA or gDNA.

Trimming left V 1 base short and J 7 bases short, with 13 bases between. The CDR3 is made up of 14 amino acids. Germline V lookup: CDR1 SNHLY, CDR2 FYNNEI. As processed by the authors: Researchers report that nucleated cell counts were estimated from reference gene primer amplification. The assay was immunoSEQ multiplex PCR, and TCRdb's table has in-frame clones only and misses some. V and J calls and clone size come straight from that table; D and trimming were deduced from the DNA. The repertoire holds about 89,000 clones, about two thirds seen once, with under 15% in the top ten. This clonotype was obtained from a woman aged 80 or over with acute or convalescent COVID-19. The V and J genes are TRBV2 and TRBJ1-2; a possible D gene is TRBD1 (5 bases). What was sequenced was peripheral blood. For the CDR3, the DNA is TGTGCCAGCAGTGAAGTCAGGGAGGTGGGTGGCTACACCTTC. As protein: CASSEVREVGGYTF.